This T cell receptor beta chain is drawn from a study of cytomegalovirus exposure and HLA in healthy donors. PCR amplification relied on 60 Vbeta primers (plus 13 Jbeta primers). The table came from immunoSEQ multiplex PCR; TCRdb's copy has only in-frame clones and leaves some out. The data show some 140,000 clones, about 76% seen once. CDR1 is KGHSH, CDR2 LQKENI, per germline. This CDR3 region has 15 residues. Trimming pared 4 bases from V and 7 bases from J, leaving 16 bases between. Material for sequencing was PBMCs. This sequence originates from a female donor in good health and CMV-seronegative. This chain links TRBV18 with TRBJ2-2; tentative D call: TRBD2 (5 bases). Here the CDR3 reads CASSRSGLAGGELFF. The CDR3 bases are TGTGCCAGCTCACGGTCAGGCCTAGCTGGCGGGGAGCTGTTTTTT.